This TCR beta chain was retrieved from a study of CXCR3-negative and CXCR3-positive naive CD8 T cells. Study-wide findings and caveats: CXCR3-positive naive cells had more hydrophobic TRB CDR3s than CXCR3-negative naive cells. No difference in surface CD5 was seen between naive subsets, and TCR strength was inferred from TRB CDR3 properties.

The CDR3 spans 12 residues. Germline-derived CDR1 and CDR2 are SQVTM and ANQGSEA. UMI-labeled TRB cDNA libraries were prepared by 5' RACE. From its re-call of the 5' RACE reads, TCRdb lists each CDR3 protein once, without DNA. There are about 84,000 distinct CDR3 sequences in the sample, with roughly 0.64% held by the top ten. Concerning this clonotype itself: Antigen: not known.

The V gene is TRBV29-1, the J gene TRBJ2-2. The TCR sequence derives from a human donor in good health. Some clones in this sample may be carry-over from other donors' samples. Sequences were obtained from naive CXCR3+ CD8+ T cells from blood. Subset: CD45RO-CCR7+CD27+CD95- naive CD8+ T cells expressing CXCR3 (TNR3+). The CDR3 is CSVVGETGELFF.